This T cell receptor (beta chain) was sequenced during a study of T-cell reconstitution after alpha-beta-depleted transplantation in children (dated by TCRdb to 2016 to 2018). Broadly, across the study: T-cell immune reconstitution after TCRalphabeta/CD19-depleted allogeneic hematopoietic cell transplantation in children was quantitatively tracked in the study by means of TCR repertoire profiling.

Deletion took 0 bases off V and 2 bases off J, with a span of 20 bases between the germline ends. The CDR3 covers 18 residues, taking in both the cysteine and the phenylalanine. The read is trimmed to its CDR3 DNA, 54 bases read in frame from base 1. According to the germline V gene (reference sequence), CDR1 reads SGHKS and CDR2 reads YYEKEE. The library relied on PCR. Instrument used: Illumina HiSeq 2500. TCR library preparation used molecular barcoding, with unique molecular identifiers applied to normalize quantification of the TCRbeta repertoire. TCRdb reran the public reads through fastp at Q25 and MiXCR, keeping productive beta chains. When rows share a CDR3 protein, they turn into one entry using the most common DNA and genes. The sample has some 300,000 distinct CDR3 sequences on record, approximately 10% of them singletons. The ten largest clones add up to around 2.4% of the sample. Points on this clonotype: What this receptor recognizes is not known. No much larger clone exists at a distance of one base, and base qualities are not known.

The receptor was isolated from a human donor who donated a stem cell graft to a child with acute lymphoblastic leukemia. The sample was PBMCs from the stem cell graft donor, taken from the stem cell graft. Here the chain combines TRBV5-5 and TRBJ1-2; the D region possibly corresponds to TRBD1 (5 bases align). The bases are TGTGCCAGCAGCTTGGTGGGCGGGGCAGTGGAGGAAAACTATGGCTACACCTTC. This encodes CASSLVGGAVEENYGYTF.